The clone carrying this T cell receptor (beta chain) has a count of ten or more. TCRdb called the 5' RACE reads again in MiXCR, with one record for every CDR3 protein. The sample includes some 250,000 distinct CDR3 sequences, 20% to 30% of them seen just once. V lost 3 bases and J lost 6, with 13 bases in between. Germline V gives CDR1 DFQATT, CDR2 SNEGSKA (reference sequence). The CDR3 sequence is 13 residues long. The sample belongs to a study of CD8 T cells in ankylosing spondylitis. The V and J genes are TRBV20-1 and TRBJ2-3; possible D gene TRBD2, 7 bases. The sequence was obtained from a male donor with ankylosing spondylitis or in good health (not recorded which). The sequencing input was blood, either unsorted or a sorted T cell fraction (not recorded which). Here the CDR3 DNA reads TGCAGTGCTAGGAAGGGGGGGCCGGATACGCAGTATTTT. Amino acids: CSARKGGPDTQYF.